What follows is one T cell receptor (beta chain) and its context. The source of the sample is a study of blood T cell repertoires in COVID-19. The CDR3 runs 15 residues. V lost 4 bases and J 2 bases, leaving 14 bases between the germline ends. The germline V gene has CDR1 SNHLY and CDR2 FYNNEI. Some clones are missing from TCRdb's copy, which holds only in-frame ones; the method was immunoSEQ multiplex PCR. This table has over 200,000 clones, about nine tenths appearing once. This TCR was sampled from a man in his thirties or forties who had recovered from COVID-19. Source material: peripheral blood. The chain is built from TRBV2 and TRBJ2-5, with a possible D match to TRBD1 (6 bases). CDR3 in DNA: TGTGCCAGCAGTGCCCAGGGGACACCGCAAGAGACCCAGTACTTC. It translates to CASSAQGTPQETQYF.